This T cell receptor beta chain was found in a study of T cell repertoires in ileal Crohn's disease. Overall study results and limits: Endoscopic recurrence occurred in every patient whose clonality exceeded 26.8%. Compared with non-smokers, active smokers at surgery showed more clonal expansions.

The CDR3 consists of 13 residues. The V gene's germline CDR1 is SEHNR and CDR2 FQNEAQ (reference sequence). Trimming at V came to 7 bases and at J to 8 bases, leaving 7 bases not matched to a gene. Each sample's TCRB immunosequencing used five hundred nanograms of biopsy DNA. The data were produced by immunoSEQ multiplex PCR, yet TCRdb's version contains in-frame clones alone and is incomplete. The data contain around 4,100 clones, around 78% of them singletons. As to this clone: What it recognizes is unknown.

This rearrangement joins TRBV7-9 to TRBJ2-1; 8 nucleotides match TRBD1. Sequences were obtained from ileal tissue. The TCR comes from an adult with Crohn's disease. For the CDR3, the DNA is TGTGCCAGCACAGGGGGCTCTGGGTATGAGCAGTTCTTC. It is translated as CASTGGSGYEQFF.